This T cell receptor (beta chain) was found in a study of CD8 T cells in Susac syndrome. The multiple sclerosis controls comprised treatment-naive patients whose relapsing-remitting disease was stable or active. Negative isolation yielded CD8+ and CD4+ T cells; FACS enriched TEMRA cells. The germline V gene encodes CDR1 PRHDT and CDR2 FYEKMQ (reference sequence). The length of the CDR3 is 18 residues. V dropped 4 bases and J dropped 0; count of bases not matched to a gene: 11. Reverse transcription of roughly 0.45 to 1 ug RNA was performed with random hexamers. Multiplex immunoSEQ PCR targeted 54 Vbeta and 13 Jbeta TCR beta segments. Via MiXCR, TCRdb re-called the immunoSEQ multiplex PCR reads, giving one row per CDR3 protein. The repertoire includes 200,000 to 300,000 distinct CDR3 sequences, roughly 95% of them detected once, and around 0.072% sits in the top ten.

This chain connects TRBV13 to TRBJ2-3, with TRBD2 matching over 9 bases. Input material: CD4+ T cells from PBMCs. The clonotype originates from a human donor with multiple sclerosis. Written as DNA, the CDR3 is TGTGCCAGCAGCTCCGGGACTAGCTTCACCTCTAGCACAGATACGCAGTATTTT. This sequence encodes CASSSGTSFTSSTDTQYF.